Presented here are 32 T cell receptor beta chains from one specimen sequenced in a study of Ad26.COV2.S vaccination and SARS-CoV-2 variants. Treatment indicated: 15 to 20 received Ad26.COV2.S at low or high dose, single or two shots; 5 received placebo; per-sample allocation not given. Samples came from day 63 after the first vaccine or placebo injection. Sequencing used immunoSEQ multiplex PCR; TCRdb keeps in-frame clones, though not all of them. The table lists roughly 420,000 clones, roughly nine tenths of them singletons, with about 2.7% in the top ten. Sequenced material: peripheral blood, taken in a trial of Ad26.COV2.S vaccine versus placebo. These receptors originate from a person between 18 and 65 years old who received the Ad26.COV2.S COVID-19 vaccine or a placebo.

The rearrangement uses TRBV13 and TRBJ1-5, with 7 bases lining up with TRBD1. The CDR3 totals 14 residues. Germline V gene lookup returns CDR1 PRHDT and CDR2 FYEKMQ (reference sequence). The V gene end was trimmed by 3 bases and the J gene end by 6 bases; junction bases not matched to a gene: 5. CDR3 protein: CASSFRGGSQPQHF. CDR3 coding DNA: TGTGCCAGCAGCTTTAGAGGGGGCAGTCAGCCCCAGCATTTT.

The V call is TRBV7-2, the J call TRBJ1-2; possibly TRBD1 for D (5 bases). In germline, CDR1 is SGHTA, CDR2 FQGNSA. Trimming stripped 4 bases from V and 8 bases from J, with 14 bases between. CDR3 length equals 13 residues. In nucleotides, the CDR3 is TGTGCCAGCAGCTGGGGGGGAGGTAGAGGCTACACCTTC. Its translation: CASSWGGGRGYTF.

This clone was counted a few times. The V gene is TRBV19, the J gene TRBJ1-5; D gene unclear. Germline values: CDR1 LNHDA, CDR2 SQIVND (reference sequence). The CDR3 contains 15 residues. V lost 3 bases and J 2 bases, leaving 11 bases between the germline ends. The DNA of the CDR3 is TGTGCCAGTAGTATGGGAGGTAGGGGCAATCAGCCCCAGCATTTT. Translation gives CASSMGGRGNQPQHF.

V and J are TRBV28 and TRBJ2-7; TRBD2 might be the D (7 bases). Per germline, CDR1 MDHEN and CDR2 SYDVKM. CDR3 size: 15 residues. V lost 3 bases and J 3 bases, leaving 15 bases between the germline ends. The CDR3, as DNA: TGTGCCAGCAGTTTTGGGGGGGGCTTAGACTACGAGCAGTACTTC. This codes for CASSFGGGLDYEQYF. The full variable domain, its missing parts supplied by reference TRBV28 and TRBJ2-7, is DVKVTQSSRYLVKRTGEKVFLECVQDMDHENMFWYRQDPGLGLRLIYFSYDVKMKEKGDIPEGYSVSREKKERFSLILESASTNQTSMYLCASSFGGGLDYEQYFGPGTRLTVT.

The chain's CDR3 is CASSPQSRETQYF. CDR3 nucleotides: TGTGCCAGCAGCCCCCAAAGCCGGGAGACCCAGTACTTC. The chain combines TRBV7-9 with TRBJ2-5; D call uncertain. Germline values: CDR1 SEHNR, CDR2 FQNEAQ (reference sequence). Trimming stripped 5 bases from V and 5 bases from J, with 12 bases between. This CDR3 spans 13 amino acids.

V and J are TRBV5-1 and TRBJ1-4, with a weak D call TRBD1 (5 bases). The germline V gene encodes CDR1 SGHRS and CDR2 YFSETQ. The CDR3 is 15 amino acids. The V end lost 5 bases, the J end lost 0 bases, and 11 bases lay between the germline ends. The CDR3 loop reads CASRTQGSTNEKLFF. In nucleotides, the CDR3 is TGCGCCAGCAGAACCCAGGGTTCAACTAATGAAAAACTGTTTTTT.

The chain is built from TRBV24-1 and TRBJ2-2, with 10 positions matching TRBD1. The CDR3 is made up of 18 amino acids. Germline V gene data show CDR1 as KGHDR and CDR2 as SFDVKD. Germline trimming cut 5 bases from V and 4 bases from J; bases unmatched to any gene: 12. This CDR3 reads CATSALAPDRGFTGELFF. The CDR3 DNA reads TGTGCCACCAGTGCCCTTGCCCCGGACAGGGGGTTCACCGGGGAGCTGTTTTTT.

The chain combines TRBV5-6 with TRBJ1-2, with 7 bases that match TRBD1. The V gene's germline CDR1 is SGHDT and CDR2 YYEEEE. The CDR3 contains 17 residues. Germline trimming cut 4 bases from V and 1 base from J; bases unmatched to any gene: 13. Written as DNA, the CDR3 is TGTGCCAGCAGCCCCACAAGGGGGCCCGGAAATAACTATGGCTACACCTTC. Its translation is CASSPTRGPGNNYGYTF.

The rearrangement joins TRBV19 to TRBJ2-5; tentatively, D is TRBD2 (7 bases). CDR1 and CDR2 (germline): LNHDA, SQIVND (reference sequence). Trimming stripped 10 bases from V and 3 bases from J, with 18 bases between. This CDR3 has 14 amino acids. The CDR3 DNA sequence: TGTGCCACCAAAAGGGGGGGGAGAGAAGAGACCCAGTACTTC. Its translation is CATKRGGREETQYF.

The CDR3: CASAGRATNTGELFF. In DNA form, the CDR3 reads TGTGCCAGCGCTGGCAGGGCTACGAACACCGGGGAGCTGTTTTTT. This chain uses TRBV28 with TRBJ2-2; D possibly corresponds to TRBD1 (5 bases). V lost 8 bases and J lost 0, with 13 bases in between. The CDR3 has 15 amino acids. Germline V gene sequence: CDR1 MDHEN, CDR2 SYDVKM.

V gene TRBV6-2 or TRBV6-3 combines with J gene TRBJ2-5; weak D call: TRBD2 (6 bases). Germline loops: CDR1 MNHEY, CDR2 SVGEGT. CDR3 length: 14 residues. Trimming removed 5 bases from V and 4 bases from J, with 14 bases in between. The CDR3 spells CASSARGVLETQYF. In DNA, the CDR3 is TGTGCCAGCAGTGCCCGCGGGGTTCTAGAGACCCAGTACTTC.

This clone was picked up many times. The sample carries other DNA sequences with the same CDR3. The chain carries TRBV9 and TRBJ1-6; D is unclear. With 0 bases removed from V and 11 bases from J, the gap between germline ends came to 6 bases. The germline gives CDR1 SGDLS, CDR2 YYNGEE. CDR3 size: 12 residues. The CDR3 DNA is TGTGCCAGCAGCGTAGGGTCCCCACCCCTCCACTTT. As protein: CASSVGSPPLHF.

Turning to this clone: This specimen includes other DNA sequences encoding the same CDR3. This chain joins TRBV5-4 and TRBJ1-2; D might be TRBD1 (6 bases). Germline-derived CDR1 and CDR2 are SGHNT and YYREEE (reference sequence). V shed 4 bases and J shed 3 bases, with 10 bases lying between them. CDR3 length equals 13 residues. The DNA of the CDR3 is TGTGCCAGCAGCCTATCAGGGGACTATGGCTACACCTTC. Translation: CASSLSGDYGYTF.

V and J are TRBV28 and TRBJ1-2, with unresolved D. The V end was cut by 7 bases, the J end by 7 bases, with 16 bases between. Germline CDR1 MDHEN, CDR2 SYDVKM. The CDR3 runs 13 residues. Here the CDR3 DNA reads TGTGCCAGCACCCCACCGCGGGGAGGTGGCTACACCTTC. It translates to CASTPPRGGGYTF.

The chain uses TRBV9 and TRBJ1-6; 11 bases map to TRBD1. The CDR3 length is 15 residues. J gave up 10 bases and V 3 bases, and 6 bases lay outside the gene matches. CDR1 is SGDLS and CDR2 is YYNGEE in the germline V gene. The CDR3 here is CASSAKGQGGSPLHF. The CDR3 region has the DNA TGTGCCAGCAGCGCGAAGGGACAGGGGGGATCACCCCTCCACTTT.

The chain couples TRBV5-8 to TRBJ1-6; perhaps TRBD1 as D (5 bases). Looked up from germline, CDR1 is SGHTS and CDR2 is YDEGEE. The CDR3 is 13 amino acids. Trimming cost V 2 bases and J 9 bases, with 9 bases left between them. This chain's CDR3 is CASSFGGGSPLHF. CDR3 sequence (DNA): TGTGCCAGCAGCTTTGGGGGTGGTTCACCCCTCCACTTT.

The V gene is TRBV7-9, the J gene TRBJ1-5; 11 bases line up with TRBD1. Germline lookup yields CDR1 SEHNR and CDR2 FQNEAQ (reference sequence). V was clipped by 5 bases and J by 8 bases; unmatched bases: 8. This CDR3 region has 15 residues. The CDR3 sequence is CASSVGQGAREPQHF. In nucleotides, the CDR3 is TGTGCCAGCAGCGTTGGACAGGGGGCAAGGGAGCCCCAGCATTTT.

This rearrangement joins TRBV5-1 to TRBJ2-2; 8 bases are a match to TRBD2. J lost 6 bases, V lost 0 bases, and 7 bases had no gene match. CDR1 is SGHRS and CDR2 is YFSETQ in the germline V gene. This CDR3 spans 16 amino acids. As DNA, the CDR3 is TGCGCCAGCAGCTTGGCCCTGGCGGGAGGACCCGGGGAGCTGTTTTTT. Its translation: CASSLALAGGPGELFF. Based on the CDR3 plus reference TRBV5-1 and TRBJ2-2, the full variable domain is KAGVTQTPRYLIKTRGQQVTLSCSPISGHRSVSWYQQTPGQGLQFLFEYFSETQRNKGNFPGRFSGRQFSNSRSEMNVSTLELGDSALYLCASSLALAGGPGELFFGEGSRLTVL.

The chain uses TRBV14 and TRBJ2-7; TRBD1 agrees at 11 bases. Germline V CDR1 and CDR2: SGHDN, FVKESK. CDR3 length: 19 residues. V dropped 0 bases and J dropped 0; count of bases not matched to a gene: 10. The CDR3 here is CASSQDGGTGGIGSYEQYV. The CDR3 nucleotides read TGTGCCAGCAGCCAAGATGGAGGGACAGGGGGAATCGGCTCCTACGAGCAGTACGTC.

In this sample, this clone turned up once. The V gene is TRBV5-1, the J gene TRBJ2-1, with TRBD1 matching over 8 bases. In germline, CDR1 is SGHRS, CDR2 YFSETQ. The length of the CDR3 is 15 residues. With V trimmed by 4 bases and J by 5 bases, 8 bases remained unmatched. CDR3 sequence: CASSNRDRSHNEQFF. The CDR3 nucleotides are TGCGCCAGCAGCAACCGGGACAGGTCTCACAATGAGCAGTTCTTC. The full variable domain, rest sourced from reference TRBV5-1 and TRBJ2-1, is KAGVTQTPRYLIKTRGQQVTLSCSPISGHRSVSWYQQTPGQGLQFLFEYFSETQRNKGNFPGRFSGRQFSNSRSEMNVSTLELGDSALYLCASSNRDRSHNEQFFGPGTRLTVL.

The chain is built from TRBV7-3 and TRBJ2-7; 7 bases map to TRBD2. The CDR3 is 15 amino acids. V lost 2 bases to trimming and J lost 3 bases; unmatched junction nucleotides: 7. Germline assignment: CDR1 SGHTA and CDR2 FQGTGA. The CDR3 region is CASSLGLAEIYEQYV. The DNA of the CDR3 is TGTGCCAGCAGCTTAGGGCTAGCGGAGATCTACGAGCAGTACGTC.

The chain carries TRBV13 and TRBJ2-7; TRBD2 matches at 14 bases. This CDR3 spans 17 amino acids. V lost 0 bases to trimming and J lost 2 bases; unmatched junction nucleotides: 3. CDR1 and CDR2 (germline): PRHDT, FYEKMQ (reference sequence). The CDR3 sequence: CASSLGGLAGGAYEQYV. The CDR3 nucleotides are TGTGCCAGCAGCTTAGGAGGACTAGCGGGGGGTGCCTACGAGCAGTACGTC.

V gene TRBV19 combines with J gene TRBJ1-1, with 7 bases lining up with TRBD1. The CDR3 totals 15 residues. Losses at the gene ends were 5 bases for V and 3 bases for J; bases not matched to a gene: 9. From germline, CDR1 is LNHDA and CDR2 SQIVND (reference sequence). This chain's CDR3 is CASSFPGGEDTEAFF. CDR3 coding DNA: TGTGCCAGTAGTTTCCCAGGGGGAGAGGACACTGAAGCTTTCTTT. The whole variable domain, remainder taken from reference TRBV19 and TRBJ1-1, is DGGITQSPKYLFRKEGQNVTLSCEQNLNHDAMYWYRQDPGQGLRLIYYSQIVNDFQKGDIAEGYSVSREKKESFPLTVTSAQKNPTAFYLCASSFPGGEDTEAFFGQGTRLTVV.

The chain is built from TRBV5-6 and TRBJ2-7; tentatively, D is TRBD1 or TRBD2 (5 bases each). The V gene's germline CDR1 is SGHDT and CDR2 YYEEEE. V lost 6 bases to trimming and J lost 2 bases, with 12 bases between them. The CDR3 consists of 13 residues. The DNA of the CDR3 is TGTGCCAGCAATAGAGTGGGACCCTACGAGCAGTACTTC. This translates into CASNRVGPYEQYF.

Comments on this clone: An end of the junction does not agree with germline; a read error may underlie this. This chain connects TRBV7-7 to TRBJ2-1; 10 bases are shared with TRBD2. CDR1 is SSHAT and CDR2 is FNYEAQ in the germline V gene (reference sequence). This CDR3 has 15 amino acids. The chain's CDR3 is CASSPSSGSGNEQFF. CDR3 coding DNA: TGTGCTAGCAGCCCTTCTAGCGGGAGTGGCAATGAGCAGTTCTTC.

V gene TRBV9 combines with J gene TRBJ2-5, with a weak D call TRBD1 (6 bases). This CDR3 has 13 amino acids. Trimming shortened V by 3 bases and J by 5 bases, and 11 bases separated the two germline ends. Germline assignment: CDR1 SGDLS and CDR2 YYNGEE. The CDR3 here is CASSADQGETQYF. CDR3 DNA: TGTGCCAGCAGCGCAGATCAGGGGGAGACCCAGTACTTC.

The rearrangement uses TRBV6-5 and TRBJ1-4; 7 nucleotides agree with TRBD1. CDR1 MNHEY and CDR2 SVGAGI come from the germline V gene. Trimming removed 0 bases from V and 11 bases from J; junction bases left unmatched: 3. CDR3 length: 13 amino acids. CDR3 in DNA: TGTGCCAGCAGTTACTCGGGGACAGCGAAACTGTTTTTT. Translating gives CASSYSGTAKLFF.

This chain links TRBV11-3 with TRBJ2-2; tentatively, D is TRBD2 (7 bases). Germline values: CDR1 SGHNT, CDR2 YENEEA. The CDR3 sequence is 17 residues long. Trimming took off 3 bases at V and 4 bases at J, with 18 bases between the two ends. CDR3 protein: CASSLTRRGAGTGELFF. The CDR3 DNA reads as TGTGCCAGCAGCTTGACCCGACGGGGGGCTGGCACCGGGGAGCTGTTTTTT.

In its sample, this clone was seen a few times. The chain employs TRBV15 and TRBJ1-3; D remains unclear. Trimming cost V 1 base and J 2 bases, with 6 bases left between them. The germline V gene encodes CDR1 LNHNV and CDR2 YYDKDF (reference sequence). The CDR3 has 14 amino acids. The CDR3 loop reads CATSRGNPGNTIYF. The CDR3 DNA reads TGTGCCACCAGCAGAGGAAACCCTGGAAACACCATATATTTT.

The V gene is TRBV18, the J gene TRBJ2-2; D is unclear. V was trimmed by 4 bases and J by 5 bases, leaving 11 bases between them. The CDR3 contains 14 residues. Germline loops: CDR1 KGHSH, CDR2 LQKENI. CDR3 sequence: CASSRRRETGELFF. CDR3 bases: TGTGCCAGCTCACGAAGGCGAGAAACCGGGGAGCTGTTTTTT.

The chain combines TRBV6-5 with TRBJ2-7; D not resolved. The CDR3 spans 10 residues. Germline V gives CDR1 MNHEY, CDR2 SVGAGI. Between the trimmed V and J ends, which lost 11 bases and 4 bases, there was a span of 9 bases. The CDR3 DNA is TGTGCCGGTCTCTCTTACGAGCAGTACTTC. Translation gives CAGLSYEQYF.

This clone was detected only once. The chain joins TRBV11-3 to TRBJ2-3; D ambiguous. The CDR3 is 12 amino acids. Germline V gene sequence: CDR1 SGHNT, CDR2 YENEEA. V lost 5 bases and J lost 4, with 7 bases in between. CDR3 nucleotides: TGTGCCAGCAGCAAAAACGCAGATACGCAGTATTTT. This gives the protein CASSKNADTQYF.